This TCR beta chain originates from a study of tumor-infiltrating lymphocytes in primary liver carcinoma (dated by TCRdb to 2016 to 2017). As for the study more broadly: Roughly five patients with histopathologically diagnosed primary liver carcinoma underwent surgical resection in China between late 2015 and March 2016. TCRbeta repertoire sequencing, expression microarrays and whole-exome sequencing were combined in the study across five regions of each liver tumor, with adjacent normal tissue and blood also included. The tumors of the five patients were staged as T1-T3 N0M0, with maximum diameters ranging from roughly 4 to 10 cm. Each sample produced roughly 3.5 to 8 million productive TCRbeta reads, and read depth showed no significant difference between tissue types. Of the five patients (three men and two women, aged 30 to 69 years), four had hepatocellular carcinoma and one had combined HCC and intrahepatic cholangiocarcinoma. A total of 35 or so specimens from 5 patients, comprising roughly 25 tumor regions, 5 adjacent noncancerous liver tissues and 5 peripheral blood samples, were covered by TCRbeta repertoire sequencing. Repertoires from technical replicates were highly reproducible, with mean shared-clone rates about 0.88 and correlation coefficients above 0.98. The research as a whole found: Pairs of tumor regions showed greater repertoire overlap (mean 36%) than tumor-adjacent pairs (17%) or tumor-blood pairs (roughly 15%), which is consistent with antigen-driven expansion. Comparison of CD4+ and CD8+ T cell repertoires was precluded by the use of bulk unsorted samples. The top 250 clones accounted for a significantly greater share of the repertoire in tumors than in blood (p = 0.039). With just five or six patients in the study, the authors point out that the findings should be validated in a larger study. Only the TCR beta chain was sequenced, so true repertoire diversity is likely underestimated because unpaired alpha chains were not captured.

On this clonotype: No antigen is known for it. This could be a read error, since a much larger clone is one nucleotide away. As the CDR3 is not closed by the conserved phenylalanine or tryptophan, this likely results from a read error.

Blood RNA was extracted from unsorted whole blood with TRIzol reagent; germline DNA came from the DNeasy Blood & Tissue kit. Patients had chronic HBV infection and were treatment-naive at sampling. Approximately 3.9 milliliters of peripheral blood were collected into K2EDTA tubes before surgery. TCRbeta-specific cDNA was reverse-transcribed from about 520 ng total RNA using a constant-region primer and ProtoScript II reverse transcriptase. Three nested multiplex PCR rounds, following a slightly modified ARM-PCR procedure, were used to build the TCRbeta libraries. Each of the first two PCR rounds ran for about 10 cycles using multiplex TRBV1-TRBV30 forward primers together with a Cbeta reverse primer. Sample barcodes and Illumina adapters were attached in a final 25-cycle PCR using Deep VentR polymerase. Before sequencing, amplicons of 200-500 bp were gel-purified using a QIAquick gel extraction kit. TCRbeta amplicons were sequenced on an Illumina HiSeq 2500 with 250-bp paired-end reads. Processing in the source paper ran as follows. Reads were quality-trimmed with Trimmomatic v0.33, and paired reads were merged with FLASH v1.2.11 to recover full CDR3 sequences. V, D and J germline segments were assigned to the rearranged TCRbeta sequences using MiGEC v1.2.1b. Clonotype statistics, along with Shannon-Wiener diversity indices, were calculated using VDJtools v1.0.0. Except for diversity analysis, only each sample's 250 most abundant clonotypes were used in subsequent analyses to reduce sampling bias. TCRdb reanalyzed the raw reads on its own, using fastp at Q25 for trimming and MiXCR for clone calling, and kept in-frame beta chains. Rows are unified per CDR3 protein, each entry keeping the most common DNA and genes. It is TCRdb's table, rather than the study itself, that gives the V and J calls and clone size. For this sample the table gives fewer than 400,000 distinct CDR3 sequences, of which roughly 60% were detected only once. The ten largest clones take up around 9.5% of the sample.

As encoded in the germline V gene, CDR1 is SGHRS while CDR2 is YFSETQ. V lost 0 bases and J lost 3 bases; the stretch between them is 12 bases long. Including both end residues, the CDR3 is 15 amino acids long. The only DNA kept is the CDR3, 45 bases in frame from the first base. This chain is built from TRBV5-1 and TRBJ1-2; the D gene is possibly TRBD1, with 5 bases matching. This sequence originates from a middle-aged man with primary liver carcinoma and hepatitis B virus infection. The sample taken for sequencing was peripheral blood. The DNA is as follows: TGCGCCAGCAGCTTGGCCGGAGGAGGGGACTATGGCTACACCTCC. It specifies CASSLAGGGDYGYTS.